The 9 T cell receptor beta chains given below trace back to one sample, sequenced in a study of T cell responses to AZD1222 COVID-19 vaccine. Libraries were prepared by immunoSEQ multiplex PCR; TCRdb keeps only in-frame clonotypes and omits some of them. The profile covers some 150,000 clones, with around 90% appearing a single time and around 5.5% taken by the ten largest. The sample in question was peripheral blood, obtained on day 0 of AZD1222 vaccination. These receptors all come from an adult in good health.

The rearrangement joins TRBV19 to TRBJ1-4; no reliable D call. Deletions cut 7 bases from V and 0 bases from J, with 12 bases between. Germline CDR1 LNHDA, CDR2 SQIVND (reference sequence). CDR3 size: 15 residues. DNA of the CDR3: TGTGCCAGTAATCGGGGAATAGCAACTAATGAAAAACTGTTTTTT. The encoded protein is CASNRGIATNEKLFF.

The J gene is TRBJ1-2, the V gene TRBV3-1 (or the pseudogene TRBV3-2); the D is unclear. Trimming removed 1 base from V and 0 bases from J, with 9 bases in between. CDR3 length: 15 amino acids. Germline V lookup: CDR1 LGHDT, CDR2 YNNKEL (reference sequence). CDR3 DNA sequence: TGTGCCAGCAGCCAAGTATCTGTAGCTAACTATGGCTACACCTTC. It codes for CASSQVSVANYGYTF.

This clone was detected a few times. The rearrangement uses TRBV19 and TRBJ2-1; 11 nucleotides line up with TRBD2. Trimming took 8 bases from V and 4 from J; bases not matched to a gene: 13. This CDR3 region has 17 residues. From germline, CDR1 is LNHDA and CDR2 SQIVND (reference sequence). This CDR3 is CASSALAGVTIYNEQFF. In nucleotides, the CDR3 is TGTGCCAGTTCAGCACTAGCGGGAGTGACCATTTACAATGAGCAGTTCTTC. Looking up the rest from reference TRBV19 and TRBJ2-1 gives the full variable domain: DGGITQSPKYLFRKEGQNVTLSCEQNLNHDAMYWYRQDPGQGLRLIYYSQIVNDFQKGDIAEGYSVSREKKESFPLTVTSAQKNPTAFYLCASSALAGVTIYNEQFFGPGTRLTVL.

This clone came up once. V is TRBV25-1 and J is TRBJ2-7, with a tentative D call TRBD2 (5 bases). The CDR3 loop spans 14 amino acids. CDR1 is MGHDK, CDR2 SYGVNS, per germline. With 1 base removed from V and 2 bases from J, the gap between germline ends came to 9 bases. CDR3 in amino acids: CASSESWETYEQYF. The CDR3 bases are TGTGCCAGCAGTGAATCCTGGGAGACCTACGAGCAGTACTTC.

This clone was found once. V usage is TRBV7-2 and J usage is TRBJ2-7; 8 nucleotides align to TRBD1. Germline V gene sequence: CDR1 SGHTA, CDR2 FQGNSA. Losses at the gene ends were 7 bases for V and 0 bases for J; bases not matched to a gene: 8. This CDR3 is built from 15 residues. The CDR3 region has the DNA TGTGCCAGCAACTTCGGGACAGGTGGCTCCTACGAGCAGTACTTC. Protein: CASNFGTGGSYEQYF.

The rearrangement uses TRBV9 and TRBJ1-6; no firm D call. The CDR3 spans 13 residues. The V gene's germline CDR1 is SGDLS and CDR2 YYNGEE. Deletions cut 0 bases from V and 7 bases from J, with 5 bases between. The CDR3 region has the DNA TGTGCCAGCAGCGTAGAGCAGAATTCACCCCTCCACTTT. Amino acids: CASSVEQNSPLHF. Full variable domain (rest looked up from reference TRBV9 and TRBJ1-6): DSGVTQTPKHLITATGQRVTLRCSPRSGDLSVYWYQQSLDQGLQFLIQYYNGEERAKGNILERFSAQQFPDLHSELNLSSLELGDSALYFCASSVEQNSPLHFGNGTRLTVT.

The chain recombines TRBV7-2 with TRBJ2-3; 12 nucleotides match TRBD2. V trimming: 1 base; J trimming: 2 bases; junction bases outside the gene matches: 4. The CDR3 is 17 residues long. Germline CDR1 is SGHTA and CDR2 is FQGNSA. The CDR3 here is CASSLGGLAGFTDTQYF. For the CDR3, the DNA is TGTGCCAGCAGCTTAGGCGGACTAGCGGGGTTCACAGATACGCAGTATTTT.

The rearrangement joins TRBV5-4 to TRBJ2-5; 8 nucleotides align to TRBD1. Germline-derived CDR1 and CDR2 are SGHNT and YYREEE (reference sequence). V gave up 4 bases and J gave up 4 bases; unmatched junction bases: 9. There are 15 residues in the CDR3. In DNA, the CDR3 is TGTGCCAGCAGCGAAATCAGCAGGGGGCGAGAGACCCAGTACTTC. The encoded protein is CASSEISRGRETQYF.

The chain joins TRBV19 to TRBJ2-7; 10 positions agree with TRBD2. The J segment lost 3 bases and the V segment lost 7 bases, leaving 6 bases of the junction unmatched. This CDR3 has 14 amino acids. Germline CDR1 is LNHDA and CDR2 is SQIVND (reference sequence). The CDR3 sequence: CASKKASGSYEQYF. CDR3 coding DNA: TGTGCCAGTAAGAAAGCTAGCGGGAGCTACGAGCAGTACTTC.